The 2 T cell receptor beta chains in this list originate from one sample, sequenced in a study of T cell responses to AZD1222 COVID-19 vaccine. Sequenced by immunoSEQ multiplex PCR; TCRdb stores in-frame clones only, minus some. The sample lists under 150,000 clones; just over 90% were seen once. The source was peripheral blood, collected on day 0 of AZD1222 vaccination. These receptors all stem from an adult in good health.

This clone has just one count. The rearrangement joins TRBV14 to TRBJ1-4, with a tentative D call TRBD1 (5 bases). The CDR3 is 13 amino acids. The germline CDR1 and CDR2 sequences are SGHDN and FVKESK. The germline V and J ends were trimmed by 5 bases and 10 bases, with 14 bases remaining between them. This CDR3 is CASSWDLGGKLFF. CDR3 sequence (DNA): TGTGCCAGCAGCTGGGACTTGGGCGGAAAACTGTTTTTT. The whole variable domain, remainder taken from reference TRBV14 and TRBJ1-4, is EAGVTQFPSHSVIEKGQTVTLRCDPISGHDNLYWYRRVMGKEIKFLLHFVKESKQDESGMPNNRFLAERTGGTYSTLKVQPAELEDSGVYFCASSWDLGGKLFFGSGTQLSVL.

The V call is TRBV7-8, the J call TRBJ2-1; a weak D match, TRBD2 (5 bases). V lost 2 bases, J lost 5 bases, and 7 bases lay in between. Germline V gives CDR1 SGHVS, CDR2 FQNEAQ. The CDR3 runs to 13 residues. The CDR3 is CASSLLRDNEQFF. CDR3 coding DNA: TGTGCCAGCAGCTTATTGCGGGACAATGAGCAGTTCTTC. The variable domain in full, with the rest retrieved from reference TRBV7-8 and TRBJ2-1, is GAGVSQSPRYKVAKRGQDVALRCDPISGHVSLFWYQQALGQGPEFLTYFQNEAQLDKSGLPSDRFFAERPEGSVSTLKIQRTQQEDSAVYLCASSLLRDNEQFFGPGTRLTVL.